This T cell receptor delta chain derives from a study of gamma-delta T cells after stem cell transplantation. CDR1 and CDR2 (germline): GEAIGNYY, EKD. The V segment lost 7 bases and the J segment 2 bases; nucleotides outside the gene matches: 7. This CDR3 spans 15 amino acids. TCRdb reanalyzed the RT-PCR reads using CATT. The sample lists fewer than 2,000 delta-chain clones, more than 1.5% seen once, with under 50% in the top ten. This chain uses TRDV2 with TRDJ1; 12 bases agree with TRDD3. The source material was gamma-delta T cells. The clonotype originates from a human donor. It is not recorded whose cells these are; they may come from a transplant donor. The CDR3 is CACTLGDTTTDKLIF. CDR3 bases: TGTGCCTGCACACTGGGGGATACAACGACCGATAAACTCATCTTT.